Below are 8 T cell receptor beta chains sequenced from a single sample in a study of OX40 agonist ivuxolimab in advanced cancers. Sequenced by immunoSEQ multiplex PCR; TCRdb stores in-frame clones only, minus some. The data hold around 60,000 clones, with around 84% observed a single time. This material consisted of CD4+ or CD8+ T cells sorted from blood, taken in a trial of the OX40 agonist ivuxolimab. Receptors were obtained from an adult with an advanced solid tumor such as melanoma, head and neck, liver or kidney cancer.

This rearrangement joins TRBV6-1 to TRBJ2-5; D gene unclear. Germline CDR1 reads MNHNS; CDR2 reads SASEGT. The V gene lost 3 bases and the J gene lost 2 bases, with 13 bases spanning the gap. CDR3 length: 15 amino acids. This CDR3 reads CASSDPGRWQETQYF. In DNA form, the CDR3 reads TGTGCCAGCAGTGACCCCGGCAGGTGGCAAGAGACCCAGTACTTC.

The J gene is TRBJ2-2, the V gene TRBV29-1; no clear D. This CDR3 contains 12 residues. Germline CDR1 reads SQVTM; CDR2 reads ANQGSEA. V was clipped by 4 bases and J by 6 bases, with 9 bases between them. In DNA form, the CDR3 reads TGCAGCGTTGTAGCTTTGCCCGGGGAGCTGTTTTTT. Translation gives CSVVALPGELFF.

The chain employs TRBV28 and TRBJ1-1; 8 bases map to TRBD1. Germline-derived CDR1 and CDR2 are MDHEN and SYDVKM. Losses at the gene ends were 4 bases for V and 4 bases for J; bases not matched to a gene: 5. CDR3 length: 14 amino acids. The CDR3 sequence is CASSWDRRRTEAFF. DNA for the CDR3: TGTGCCAGCAGTTGGGACAGGCGGCGCACTGAAGCTTTCTTT.

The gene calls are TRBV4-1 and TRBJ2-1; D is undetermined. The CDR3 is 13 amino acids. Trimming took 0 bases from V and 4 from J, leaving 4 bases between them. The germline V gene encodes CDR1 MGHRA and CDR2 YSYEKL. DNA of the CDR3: TGCGCCAGCAGCCAAGAAGGTTACAATGAGCAGTTCTTC. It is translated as CASSQEGYNEQFF.

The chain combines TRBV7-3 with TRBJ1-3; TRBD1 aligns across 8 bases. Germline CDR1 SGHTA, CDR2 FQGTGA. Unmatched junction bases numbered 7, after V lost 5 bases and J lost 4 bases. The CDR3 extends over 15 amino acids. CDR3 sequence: CASSPGQGAGNTIYF. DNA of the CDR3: TGTGCCAGCAGCCCAGGACAGGGCGCAGGAAACACCATATATTTT. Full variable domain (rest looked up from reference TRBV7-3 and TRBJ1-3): GAGVSQTPSNKVTEKGKYVELRCDPISGHTALYWYRQSLGQGPEFLIYFQGTGAADDSGLPNDRFFAVRPEGSVSTLKIQRTERGDSAVYLCASSPGQGAGNTIYFGEGSWLTVV.

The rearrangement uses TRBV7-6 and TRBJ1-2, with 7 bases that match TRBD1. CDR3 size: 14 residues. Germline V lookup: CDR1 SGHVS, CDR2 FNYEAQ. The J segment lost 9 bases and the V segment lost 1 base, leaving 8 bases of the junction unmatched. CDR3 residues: CASSLVGDSSSYTF. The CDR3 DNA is TGTGCCAGCAGCTTAGTTGGGGACAGCTCAAGCTACACCTTC.

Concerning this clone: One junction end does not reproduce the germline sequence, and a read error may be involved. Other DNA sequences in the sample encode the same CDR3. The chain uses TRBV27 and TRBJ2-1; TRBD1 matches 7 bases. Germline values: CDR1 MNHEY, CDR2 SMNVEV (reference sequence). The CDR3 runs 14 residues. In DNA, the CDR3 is TGTGCCAGTAGTTTAGGGGGCACCTACAATGAGCAGTTCTTC. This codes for CASSLGGTYNEQFF.

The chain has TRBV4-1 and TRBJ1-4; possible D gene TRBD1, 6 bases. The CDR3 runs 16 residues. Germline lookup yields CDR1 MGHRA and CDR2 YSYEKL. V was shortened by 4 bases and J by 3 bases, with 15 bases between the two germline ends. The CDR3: CASSPAGARANEKLFF. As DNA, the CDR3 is TGCGCCAGCAGCCCTGCGGGGGCGCGGGCTAATGAAAAACTGTTTTTT.